Detailed here is one T cell receptor (beta chain). Its antigen remains unidentified. These data belong to a study of beta chain features in type 1 diabetes. General observations from the study: All four CD4+ subsets of Type 1 diabetes patients contained TCRB CDR3s that were moderately but significantly shorter. Across patients, naive, central memory and Treg TCRB repertoires exhibited apparently greater similarity than was observed across healthy donors. Individuals with type 1 diabetes displayed fewer insertions and more deletions at VDJ junctions.

The entirety of the isolated RNA underwent reverse transcription, so expressed TCRB transcripts were sequenced. The method was immunoSEQ multiplex PCR; TCRdb's version includes in-frame clones alone and lacks a portion of them. The profile covers 450,000 to 550,000 clones, with 30% appearing a single time and roughly 0.06% taken by the ten largest. Purities in excess of 98% were seen in all sorted populations. The CDR3 length is 17 residues. Germline V CDR1 and CDR2: SGDLS, YYNGEE. The V and J ends lost 0 bases and 3 bases, in that order; junction bases with no gene match: 7. The sample taken for sequencing was naive CD4+ T cells from blood. V is TRBV9 and J is TRBJ2-2; 8 bases align to TRBD2. The sequence derives from a man between 18 and 29 years old in good health. The CDR3 sequence is CASSVESGSLYTGELFF. DNA for the CDR3: TGTGCCAGCAGCGTAGAGAGCGGGAGTTTATACACCGGGGAGCTGTTTTTT.